This T cell receptor beta chain came from a study of control samples from healthy donors and cancer patients. Clones were sequenced by immunoSEQ multiplex PCR, and TCRdb holds only the in-frame ones, with some missing. The sample totals about 210,000 clones. The CDR3 is 13 residues long. Germline lookup yields CDR1 MDHEN and CDR2 SYDVKM. The germline V and J ends were trimmed by 7 bases and 1 base, with 10 bases remaining between them. The sequenced sample was blood. The chain links TRBV28 to TRBJ1-1, with D perhaps matching TRBD1 (6 bases). This TCR derives from a woman aged 25 to 39 in good health. The CDR3 protein is CASKLGGNTEAFF. The CDR3 DNA sequence: TGTGCCAGCAAGCTAGGGGGGAACACTGAAGCTTTCTTT.